Listed below are T cell receptor beta chains from one sample, sequenced in a study of blood T cell repertoires in COVID-19. The table came from immunoSEQ multiplex PCR; TCRdb's copy has only in-frame clones and leaves some out. The sample shows 70,000 to 95,000 clones, around four fifths of them seen only once. Sequencing was done on a sample of peripheral blood. Receptor source: a human donor in a cohort sampled during active COVID-19. CDR3s include the opening cysteine and the closing phenylalanine or tryptophan. D genes are given only for firm matches. Some rows have no size entry. The others give once, few or many, or a class for an expanded clone.

J,size,length,D,V,CDR3,DNA
TRBJ2-7,.,11,TRBD2,TRBV28,CASLREYEQYF,TGTGCGTCTTTGCGGGAGTACGAGCAGTACTTC
TRBJ1-3,.,17,.,TRBV3-1/TRBV3-2,CASSQGAGRTGGNTIYF,TGTGCCAGCAGCCAAGGGGCTGGGAGAACCGGGGGAAACACCATATATTTT
TRBJ2-7,.,14,.,TRBV30,CAWNDRPLSYEQYF,TGTGCCTGGAATGACAGGCCGCTCTCCTACGAGCAGTACTTC
TRBJ2-1,.,15,.,TRBV11-2,CASSLERTGPNEQFF,TGTGCCAGCAGCTTAGAACGAACAGGGCCCAATGAGCAGTTCTTC
TRBJ2-7,few,13,.,TRBV14,CASSQGGYYEQYF,TGTGCCAGCAGCCAAGGGGGCTACTACGAGCAGTACTTC
TRBJ2-7,.,12,.,TRBV28,CASSRISYEQYF,TGTGCCAGCAGCCGTATTTCCTACGAGCAGTACTTC
TRBJ2-5,.,15,.,TRBV3-1/TRBV3-2,CASSQQGTAGETQYF,TGTGCCAGCAGCCAGCAGGGGACCGCTGGGGAGACCCAGTACTTC
TRBJ1-6,.,16,.,TRBV7-9,CASSAATASGNSPLHF,TGTGCCAGCAGCGCCGCGACAGCTAGTGGGAATTCACCCCTCCACTTT
TRBJ1-4,.,15,.,TRBV14,CASSQDLRGNEKLFF,TGTGCCAGCAGCCAAGATTTGAGGGGGAATGAAAAACTGTTTTTT
TRBJ2-5,.,13,TRBD1,TRBV14,CASSRDRQETQYF,TGTGCCAGCAGCCGGGACAGGCAAGAGACCCAGTACTTC
TRBJ1-6,few,14,TRBD1,TRBV4-1,CASSQGTGRSPLHF,TGCGCCAGCAGCCAAGGGACAGGGCGTTCACCCCTCCACTTT
TRBJ1-1,.,11,.,TRBV20-1,CSAGRTREAFF,TGCAGTGCTGGAAGGACAAGGGAAGCTTTCTTT
TRBJ1-1,few,15,TRBD1,TRBV7-9,CASSAPGTANTEAFF,TGTGCCAGCAGCGCCCCCGGGACAGCGAACACTGAAGCTTTCTTT
TRBJ1-1,.,14,TRBD1,TRBV10-3,CAIRSTGEGAEAFF,TGTGCCATCAGATCGACAGGGGAAGGAGCTGAAGCTTTCTTT
TRBJ2-7,.,14,TRBD1,TRBV13,CASSRQGNLHEQYF,TGTGCCAGCAGTAGACAGGGGAATCTCCACGAGCAGTACTTC
TRBJ2-3,.,15,TRBD2,TRBV5-6,CASSLLAGGTDTQYF,TGTGCCAGCAGCTTATTAGCGGGGGGGACAGATACGCAGTATTTT
TRBJ2-5,.,18,TRBD2,TRBV11-2,CASSLVGILAGVQETQYF,TGTGCCAGCAGCTTAGTGGGGATCTTAGCGGGCGTCCAAGAGACCCAGTACTTC
TRBJ1-1,.,13,.,TRBV28,CASHRTMNTEAFF,TGTGCCAGCCACAGGACCATGAACACTGAAGCTTTCTTT
TRBJ2-2,.,15,TRBD1,TRBV2,CASRRDSPNTGELFF,TGTGCCAGCAGAAGGGACAGCCCGAACACCGGGGAGCTGTTTTTT
TRBJ2-7,.,14,.,TRBV10-1,CASSDGDNRAEQYF,TGCGCCAGCAGTGACGGCGATAACAGGGCCGAGCAGTACTTC